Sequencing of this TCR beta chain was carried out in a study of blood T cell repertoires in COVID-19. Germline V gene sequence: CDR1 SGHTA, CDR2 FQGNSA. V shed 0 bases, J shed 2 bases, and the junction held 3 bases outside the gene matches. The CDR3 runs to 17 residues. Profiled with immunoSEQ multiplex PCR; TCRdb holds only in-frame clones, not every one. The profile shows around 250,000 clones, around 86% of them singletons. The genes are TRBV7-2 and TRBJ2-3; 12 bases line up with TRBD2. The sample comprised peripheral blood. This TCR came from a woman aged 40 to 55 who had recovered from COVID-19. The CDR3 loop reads CASSLARTSGATDTQYF. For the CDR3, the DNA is TGTGCCAGCAGCTTAGCGCGGACTAGCGGGGCCACAGATACGCAGTATTTT.